This T cell receptor (beta chain) was identified during a study of T cell repertoires in cytomegalovirus infection. The CDR3 length is 15 residues. CDR1 and CDR2 from the germline V gene are ENHRY and SYGVKD. The V gene lost 3 bases and the J gene lost 4 bases, with 12 bases spanning the gap. TCRdb re-analysed the reads in MiXCR, keeping a single row per CDR3 protein. Of 380,000 or so distinct CDR3 sequences listed, roughly 34% are singletons. Notes on this clonotype: Antigen specificity is unknown.

V usage is TRBV10-3 and J usage is TRBJ2-2, with D perhaps TRBD1 (5 bases). The sample consisted of cultured PBMCs, taken from culture after CMV antigen stimulation. The receptor's source is a human donor in good health (CMV status not recorded). Some clones in this sample may be carry-over from other donors' samples. CDR3 nucleotides: TGTGCCATCAGTGATCCCCAGGGTAGCACCGGGGAGCTGTTTTTT. Its protein product is CAISDPQGSTGELFF.